This T cell receptor (beta chain) is drawn from a study of post-analysis software for immune sequencing data. Study results and limitations: Patients showed TRBV5-6, TRBV5-1 and TRBV20-1 among four to six TRBV segments more frequent than in controls.

In regard to this clonotype: No antigen is known for it.

The germline V and J ends were trimmed by 0 bases and 5 bases, with 16 bases remaining between them. Germline V gene data show CDR1 as MGHRA and CDR2 as YSYEKL. This CDR3 has 16 residues. Unique molecular identifiers were carried by the TCR beta cDNA libraries. TCRdb reprocessed the PCR reads with MiXCR, giving one entry per CDR3 protein. The sample yields 600,000 to 700,000 distinct CDR3 sequences, roughly three fifths seen once. This chain links TRBV4-1 with TRBJ1-2; D call uncertain. This sequence originates from a girl aged 2-9 years with multiple sclerosis. Sequenced material: blood. CDR3 sequence reads: CASSQDDAGGPYGYTF. DNA for the CDR3: TGCGCCAGCAGCCAAGACGACGCAGGAGGACCGTATGGCTACACCTTC.